This T cell receptor (beta chain) stems from a study of blood T cell repertoires in COVID-19. The wider study: PBMCs, B-cell-depleted T cells, or T cells provided the cDNA or gDNA that made up the material.

V lost 0 bases and J 3 bases, leaving 12 bases between the germline ends. The CDR3 sequence is 16 residues long. Germline V CDR1 and CDR2: ENHRY, SYGVKD. Patients from Seattle were sampled longitudinally, starting during active infection. Libraries were prepared by immunoSEQ multiplex PCR; TCRdb keeps only in-frame clonotypes and omits some of them. The table lists a few hundred thousand clones, around four fifths of them singletons. The sequencing sample was made of peripheral blood. The V gene is TRBV10-3, the J gene TRBJ1-5, with no clear D. The TCR sequence derives from a woman of 80 years or more with COVID-19, enrolled during active disease. This chain's CDR3 is CAISESGPRLNQPQHF. DNA of the CDR3: TGTGCCATCAGTGAGTCTGGCCCTAGGCTCAATCAGCCCCAGCATTTT.